The clone carrying this T cell receptor (beta chain) was counted many times. The antigen remains undetermined. This specimen comes from a study of identical twins. TCRdb independently ran MiXCR on the 5' RACE reads; one entry per CDR3 protein. The sample has some 600,000 distinct CDR3 sequences, roughly 6.6% seen once; the top ten hold around 1.6%. Study-wide results and limits: The degree of excess twin sharing was weaker in beta out-of-frame sequences. The authors noted that invariant MAIT and iNKT cells could partly confound zero-insertion analyses.

The sample also formed part of further work on yellow fever vaccine responses in identical twins.

The clonotype originates from a woman under 30 in good health. The sequencing input was PBMCs.

Written as DNA, the CDR3 is TGCGCCAGCAGCTTTCTAGGGGAGCTGTTTTTT. Translating it yields CASSFLGELFF. V is TRBV5-1 and J is TRBJ2-2, with D unresolved. CDR1 SGHRS and CDR2 YFSETQ come from the germline V gene. There are 11 residues in the CDR3. The germline V and J ends were trimmed by 2 bases and 8 bases, with 4 bases remaining between them.